The 31 T cell receptor beta chains in this list originate from one sample, sequenced in a study of shared clonotypes between healthy human individuals. Profiling relied on immunoSEQ multiplex PCR, and the TCRdb table lists in-frame clones only, not all of them. This sample has roughly 650,000 clones, with almost 97% found just once. Sequenced material: naive CD4+ T cells sorted from blood. The subset: CD45RA+ positively selected. These receptors were taken from a woman under 40 in good health.

This chain joins TRBV5-1 and TRBJ2-3; TRBD1 matches at 9 bases. This CDR3 has 16 residues. V was clipped by 3 bases and J by 2 bases; unmatched bases: 7. CDR1 and CDR2 (germline): SGHRS, YFSETQ. CDR3 sequence reads: CASSSRQGVNTDTQYF. DNA for the CDR3: TGCGCCAGCAGCTCCCGACAGGGGGTTAACACAGATACGCAGTATTTT.

The chain carries TRBV28 and TRBJ2-7, with D unclear. Germline values: CDR1 MDHEN, CDR2 SYDVKM. The CDR3 runs to 13 residues. V was trimmed by 2 bases and J by 2 bases, leaving 7 bases between them. The CDR3 sequence is CASSLTDAYEQYF. CDR3 sequence (DNA): TGTGCCAGCAGTTTAACTGACGCCTACGAGCAGTACTTC.

The chain has TRBV21-1 and TRBJ2-7; no check of the table's D call, TRBD1, against the DNA was made. TRBV21-1 is given as a pseudogene. This CDR3 region has 19 residues. The CDR3 sequence: CASSKAKPGHLRARYEQYF. The CDR3, as DNA: TGTGCCAGCAGCAAAGCGAAACCGGGACACCTAAGGGCCCGTTACGAGCAGTACTTC.

This chain joins TRBV18 and TRBJ2-6, with no clear D. The CDR3 totals 14 residues. Trimming left V 4 bases short and J 1 base short, with 5 bases between. Germline loops: CDR1 KGHSH, CDR2 LQKENI. The DNA of the CDR3 is TGTGCCAGCTCACTCAGGTCTGGGGCCAACGTCCTGACTTTC. It encodes CASSLRSGANVLTF.

This clone came up once. The rearrangement links TRBV5-1 to TRBJ1-1, with D unclear. V shed 0 bases and J shed 1 base, with 10 bases lying between them. CDR3 length equals 15 residues. Germline CDR1 reads SGHRS; CDR2 reads YFSETQ. The CDR3 reads CASSLALQRNTEAFF. CDR3 sequence (DNA): TGCGCCAGCAGCTTGGCTCTACAGCGGAACACTGAAGCTTTCTTT.

The gene calls are TRBV28 and TRBJ2-7; 9 bases are shared with TRBD2. The V segment lost 0 bases and the J segment 3 bases; nucleotides outside the gene matches: 3. Germline loops: CDR1 MDHEN, CDR2 SYDVKM. The CDR3 spans 15 residues. The CDR3 sequence is CASSLWGSGSYEQYF. CDR3 in DNA: TGTGCCAGCAGTTTATGGGGTAGCGGGAGCTACGAGCAGTACTTC.

This clone was observed a single time. The chain employs TRBV29-1 and TRBJ2-5, with TRBD1 identical over 10 bases. This CDR3 spans 14 amino acids. V was pared by 6 bases and J by 2 bases, with 6 bases of the junction left unmatched. Germline CDR1 reads SQVTM; CDR2 reads ANQGSEA. CDR3 coding DNA: TGCAGCGTGACTCGGACAGGGGGACAAGAGACCCAGTACTTC. This encodes CSVTRTGGQETQYF.

The chain recombines TRBV19 with TRBJ2-7; possible D gene TRBD1, 6 bases. V was clipped by 6 bases and J by 0 bases, with 15 bases between them. Germline V lookup: CDR1 LNHDA, CDR2 SQIVND (reference sequence). The CDR3 is 15 amino acids. CDR3 residues: CASRTRGSSSYEQYF. The CDR3 DNA is TGTGCCAGTAGAACCAGGGGAAGTAGCTCCTACGAGCAGTACTTC.

The chain has TRBV9 and TRBJ2-5; no clear D gene. The CDR3 is made up of 16 amino acids. The V and J ends lost 0 bases and 4 bases respectively, with 16 bases between them. CDR1 and CDR2 from the germline V gene are SGDLS and YYNGEE. The CDR3 protein is CASSVGVSDGVETQYF. CDR3 sequence (DNA): TGTGCCAGCAGCGTAGGAGTATCCGATGGAGTAGAGACCCAGTACTTC.

The chain carries TRBV10-3 and TRBJ2-5, with TRBD1 identical over 7 bases. The CDR3 loop spans 14 amino acids. The J segment lost 2 bases and the V segment lost 2 bases, leaving 2 bases of the junction unmatched. Germline CDR1 and CDR2: ENHRY and SYGVKD. The CDR3 DNA sequence: TGTGCCATCAGTGAGGGACAGGCACAAGAGACCCAGTACTTC. This translates into CAISEGQAQETQYF.

The chain combines TRBV5-1 with TRBJ1-2; 10 nucleotides agree with TRBD1. The CDR3 spans 16 residues. V shed 4 bases and J 8 bases; nucleotides not matched to a gene: 14. The germline gives CDR1 SGHRS, CDR2 YFSETQ. The CDR3, as DNA: TGCGCCAGCAGCCCGATGACAGGGGGCATTTCTGAGGGCTACACCTTC. Amino acid sequence: CASSPMTGGISEGYTF.

V is TRBV5-1 and J is TRBJ2-7, with D possibly matching TRBD2 (6 bases). Trimming left V 3 bases short and J 3 bases short, with 31 bases between. CDR3 length: 20 residues. The V gene's germline CDR1 is SGHRS and CDR2 YFSETQ. The CDR3 region has the DNA TGCGCCAGCAGCTCGTATGCGGGGCCATTAAGAAGACTCCGTAACTACGAGCAGTACTTC. Its translation is CASSSYAGPLRRLRNYEQYF. Looking up the rest from reference TRBV5-1 and TRBJ2-7 gives the full variable domain: KAGVTQTPRYLIKTRGQQVTLSCSPISGHRSVSWYQQTPGQGLQFLFEYFSETQRNKGNFPGRFSGRQFSNSRSEMNVSTLELGDSALYLCASSSYAGPLRRLRNYEQYFGPGTRLTVT.

This chain links TRBV10-3 with TRBJ1-5; possibly TRBD1 for D (6 bases). Germline V gene data show CDR1 as ENHRY and CDR2 as SYGVKD. CDR3 length: 14 residues. V was trimmed by 3 bases and J by 1 base, leaving 7 bases between them. This chain's CDR3 is CAISDRGSNQPQHF. The CDR3 DNA is TGTGCCATCAGTGACAGGGGAAGCAATCAGCCCCAGCATTTT.

The chain combines TRBV5-1 with TRBJ2-3, with D perhaps matching TRBD2 (6 bases). The CDR3 sequence is 15 residues long. Germline V CDR1 and CDR2: SGHRS, YFSETQ. The ends were cut back, 0 bases at V and 0 bases at J, with 8 bases in the middle. As DNA, the CDR3 is TGCGCCAGCAGCTTGGCTAGCGCTAGCACAGATACGCAGTATTTT. Residues: CASSLASASTDTQYF.

This CDR3 reads CASSLSPVGRSFF. CDR3 coding DNA: TGTGCCAGCAGCTTATCCCCTGTGGGTCGCTCGTTCTTC. V gene TRBV11-2 combines with J gene TRBJ2-1; D is unclear. Per the germline V gene, CDR1 is SGHAT and CDR2 is FQNNGV. The CDR3 runs 13 residues. The germline V and J ends were trimmed by 2 bases and 15 bases, with 17 bases remaining between them.

This chain connects TRBV5-6 to TRBJ2-6; D call uncertain. Looked up from germline, CDR1 is SGHDT and CDR2 is YYEEEE. The CDR3 is made up of 15 amino acids. V lost 7 bases and J 5 bases, leaving 16 bases between the germline ends. Written as DNA, the CDR3 is TGTGCCAGCCATTGCGTACAAAGTCGGGCCAACGTCCTGACTTTC. Its protein is CASHCVQSRANVLTF.

The CDR3 protein is CASSLAGLPNEQFF. For the CDR3, the DNA is TGTGCCAGCAGCTTAGCGGGACTACCCAATGAGCAGTTCTTC. The chain couples TRBV7-8 to TRBJ2-1; 7 bases map to TRBD2. The CDR3 extends over 14 amino acids. Germline-derived CDR1 and CDR2 are SGHVS and FQNEAQ. V lost 0 bases, J lost 6 bases, and 2 bases stayed unmatched. Filled out from reference TRBV7-8 and TRBJ2-1, the complete variable domain reads GAGVSQSPRYKVAKRGQDVALRCDPISGHVSLFWYQQALGQGPEFLTYFQNEAQLDKSGLPSDRFFAERPEGSVSTLKIQRTQQEDSAVYLCASSLAGLPNEQFFGPGTRLTVL.

This clone appeared a single time. CDR3 nucleotides: TGTGCCAGTAGTATCCGGTTGGGGTGGCTAGCGGGAGAAAACACAGATACGCAGTATTTT. Protein product: CASSIRLGWLAGENTDTQYF. The chain recombines TRBV19 with TRBJ2-3; 10 bases match TRBD2. V gave up 3 bases and J gave up 2 bases; unmatched junction bases: 17. Germline values: CDR1 LNHDA, CDR2 SQIVND (reference sequence). The CDR3 runs 20 residues.

The CDR3 loop reads CASSYGRNNEQFF. CDR3 nucleotides: TGCGCCAGCAGCTACGGACGGAACAATGAGCAGTTCTTC. This chain links TRBV5-1 with TRBJ2-1; D call uncertain. This CDR3 contains 13 residues. Germline V gene data show CDR1 as SGHRS and CDR2 as YFSETQ. Trimming took off 3 bases at V and 5 bases at J, with 9 bases between the two ends.

This clone was detected only a few times. This chain joins TRBV19 and TRBJ1-1; D unclear. From germline, CDR1 is LNHDA and CDR2 SQIVND (reference sequence). There are 14 residues in the CDR3. Between the trimmed V and J ends, which lost 7 bases and 3 bases, there was a span of 15 bases. CDR3 DNA sequence: TGTGCCAGTACCATCGGGATTTTTGACACTGAAGCTTTCTTT. Amino acids: CASTIGIFDTEAFF. The full variable domain, rest sourced from reference TRBV19 and TRBJ1-1, is DGGITQSPKYLFRKEGQNVTLSCEQNLNHDAMYWYRQDPGQGLRLIYYSQIVNDFQKGDIAEGYSVSREKKESFPLTVTSAQKNPTAFYLCASTIGIFDTEAFFGQGTRLTVV.

This chain links TRBV28 with TRBJ1-1; D is possibly TRBD1 (5 bases). The V gene lost 3 bases and the J gene lost 10 bases, with 12 bases spanning the gap. In germline, CDR1 is MDHEN, CDR2 SYDVKM. The CDR3 has 12 amino acids. CDR3 DNA sequence: TGTGCCAGCAGTTTCCAGGGTGGGGTAGCTTTCTTT. This sequence encodes CASSFQGGVAFF.

The chain has TRBV7-8 and TRBJ2-7; 9 bases agree with TRBD1. CDR3 length: 16 residues. Germline V gene lookup returns CDR1 SGHVS and CDR2 FQNEAQ. The junction had 13 bases not matched to a gene; V was cut back by 5 bases and J by 5 bases. The CDR3 DNA reads as TGTGCCAGCAGCCTTGCCCCGGGACAGGGAATCAACGAGCAGTACTTC. It encodes CASSLAPGQGINEQYF.

The chain is built from TRBV5-1 and TRBJ1-1; D remains unclear. This CDR3 has 13 amino acids. V was pared by 0 bases and J by 10 bases, with 13 bases between. The germline gives CDR1 SGHRS, CDR2 YFSETQ. CDR3 nucleotides: TGCGCCAGCAGCTTGGTGGAGCCGGGCGCAGCTTTCTTT. This translates into CASSLVEPGAAFF.

The chain couples TRBV6-5 to TRBJ1-6; TRBD1 matches at 8 bases. The V segment lost 8 bases and the J segment 10 bases; nucleotides outside the gene matches: 7. CDR1 and CDR2 (germline): MNHEY, SVGAGI. The CDR3 runs to 13 residues. The CDR3 nucleotides are TGTGCCAGCGGGACAGGACTAGGATCACCCCTCCACTTT. Translating gives CASGTGLGSPLHF.

The chain links TRBV18 to TRBJ1-1, with D tentatively TRBD1 (5 bases). The CDR3 has 15 amino acids. The V end lost 3 bases, the J end lost 2 bases, and 13 bases lay between the germline ends. Germline V CDR1 and CDR2: KGHSH, LQKENI. The CDR3 sequence is CASSPGRQTNTEAFF. CDR3 in DNA: TGTGCCAGCTCACCTGGTCGACAGACTAACACTGAAGCTTTCTTT.

The rearrangement links TRBV21-1 to TRBJ1-2; the D segment call TRBD1 is taken from the table without a DNA check. TRBV21-1 constitutes a pseudogene. The CDR3 totals 10 residues. The CDR3 bases are TGTGCCCCCGTTTGGGAAGGGGACACCTTC. It encodes CAPVWEGDTF.

The J gene is TRBJ1-5, the V gene TRBV4-1; 8 nucleotides line up with TRBD1. CDR1 MGHRA and CDR2 YSYEKL come from the germline V gene. There are 18 residues in the CDR3. J lost 4 bases, V lost 4 bases, and 15 bases had no gene match. The CDR3 sequence is CASSRDHRQGRLNQPQHF. Written as DNA, the CDR3 is TGCGCCAGCAGCCGGGACCACCGACAGGGGAGGCTGAATCAGCCCCAGCATTTT.

The chain employs TRBV19 and TRBJ1-2; 7 positions agree with TRBD1. The germline V gene encodes CDR1 LNHDA and CDR2 SQIVND (reference sequence). Trimming took 6 bases from V and 0 from J; bases not matched to a gene: 7. The CDR3 is 15 residues long. The CDR3 reads CASRRPGTANYGYTF. The CDR3 coding sequence is TGTGCCAGTAGACGTCCCGGGACAGCTAACTATGGCTACACCTTC.

The V gene is TRBV29-1, the J gene TRBJ1-4; D unresolved. CDR3 length: 14 residues. V shed 1 base and J shed 4 bases, with 10 bases lying between them. The germline V gene encodes CDR1 SQVTM and CDR2 ANQGSEA. Written as DNA, the CDR3 is TGCAGCGTTGAAGTAGCCGCGCTTAATGAAAAACTGTTTTTT. Protein product: CSVEVAALNEKLFF.

CDR3: CASSGGRDRKGIQYF. In DNA form, the CDR3 reads TGTGCCAGCAGCGGGGGGAGGGACCGAAAAGGCATTCAGTACTTC. The V call is TRBV5-4, the J call TRBJ2-4; 7 nucleotides match TRBD2. This CDR3 region has 15 residues. The germline gives CDR1 SGHNT, CDR2 YYREEE (reference sequence). Losses at the gene ends were 4 bases for V and 9 bases for J; bases not matched to a gene: 13.

The rearrangement links TRBV5-1 to TRBJ2-6, with D unresolved. V dropped 6 bases and J dropped 0 bases, with 13 bases sitting between them. The CDR3 loop spans 16 amino acids. CDR1 and CDR2 from the germline V gene are SGHRS and YFSETQ. The CDR3 DNA sequence: TGCGCCAGCACCATTTCCTCTTACTCTGGGGCCAACGTCCTGACTTTC. It codes for CASTISSYSGANVLTF.